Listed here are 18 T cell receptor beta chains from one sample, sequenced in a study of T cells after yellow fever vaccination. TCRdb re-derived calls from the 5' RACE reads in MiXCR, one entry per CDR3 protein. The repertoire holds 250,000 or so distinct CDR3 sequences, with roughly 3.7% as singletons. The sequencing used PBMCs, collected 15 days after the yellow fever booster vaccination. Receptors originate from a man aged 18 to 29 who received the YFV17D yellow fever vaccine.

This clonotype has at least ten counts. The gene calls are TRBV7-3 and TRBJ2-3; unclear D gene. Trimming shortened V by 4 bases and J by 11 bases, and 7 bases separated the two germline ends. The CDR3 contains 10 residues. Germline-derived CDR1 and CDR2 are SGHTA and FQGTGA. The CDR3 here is CASSWAWQYF. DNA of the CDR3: TGTGCCAGCAGCTGGGCGTGGCAGTATTTT.

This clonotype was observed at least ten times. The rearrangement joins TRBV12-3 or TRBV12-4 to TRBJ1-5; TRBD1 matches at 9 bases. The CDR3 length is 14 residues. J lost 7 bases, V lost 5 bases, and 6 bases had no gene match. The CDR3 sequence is CASSPTGGWQPQHF. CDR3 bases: TGTGCCAGCAGTCCAACAGGGGGCTGGCAGCCCCAGCATTTT.

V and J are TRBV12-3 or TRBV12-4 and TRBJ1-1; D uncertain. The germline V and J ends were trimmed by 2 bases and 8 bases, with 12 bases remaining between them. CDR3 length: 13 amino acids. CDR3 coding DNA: TGTGCCAGCAGTTTAAGCCACCTCCTAGAAGCTTTCTTT. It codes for CASSLSHLLEAFF.

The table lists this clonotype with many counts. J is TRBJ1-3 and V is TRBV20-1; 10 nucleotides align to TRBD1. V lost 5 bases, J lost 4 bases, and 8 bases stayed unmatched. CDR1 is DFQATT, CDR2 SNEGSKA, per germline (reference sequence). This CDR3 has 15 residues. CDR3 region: CSASPGQGNGNTIYF. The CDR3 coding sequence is TGCAGTGCTTCCCCGGGACAGGGGAACGGAAACACCATATATTTT.

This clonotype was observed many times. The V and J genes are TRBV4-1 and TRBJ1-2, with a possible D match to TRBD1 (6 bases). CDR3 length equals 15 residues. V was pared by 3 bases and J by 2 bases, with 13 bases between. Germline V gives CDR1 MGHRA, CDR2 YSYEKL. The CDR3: CASSHPPTGNYGYTF. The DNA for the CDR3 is TGCGCCAGCAGCCACCCCCCTACAGGGAACTATGGCTACACCTTC.

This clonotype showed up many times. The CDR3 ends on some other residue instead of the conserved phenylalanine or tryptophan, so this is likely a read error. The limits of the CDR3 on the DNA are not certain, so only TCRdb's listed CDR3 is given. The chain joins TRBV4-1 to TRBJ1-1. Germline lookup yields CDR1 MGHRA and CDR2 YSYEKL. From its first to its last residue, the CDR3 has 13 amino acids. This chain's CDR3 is CASSQEVKTPFSV.

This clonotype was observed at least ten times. DNA for the CDR3: TGTGCCAGCTCACCAACAGGGGACTACGAGCAGTACGTC. Protein sequence: CASSPTGDYEQYV. V usage is TRBV18 and J usage is TRBJ2-7, with 7 bases that match TRBD1. Germline assignment: CDR1 KGHSH and CDR2 LQKENI. The CDR3 is made up of 13 amino acids. Trimming took 2 bases from V and 3 from J; bases not matched to a gene: 1.

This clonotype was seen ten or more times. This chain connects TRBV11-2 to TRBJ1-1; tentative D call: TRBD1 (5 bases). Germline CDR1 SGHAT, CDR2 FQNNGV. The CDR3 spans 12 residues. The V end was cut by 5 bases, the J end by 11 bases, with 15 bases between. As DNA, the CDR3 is TGTGCCAGCAGCCCGATGGGGGGGAAGGCTTTCTTT. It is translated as CASSPMGGKAFF.

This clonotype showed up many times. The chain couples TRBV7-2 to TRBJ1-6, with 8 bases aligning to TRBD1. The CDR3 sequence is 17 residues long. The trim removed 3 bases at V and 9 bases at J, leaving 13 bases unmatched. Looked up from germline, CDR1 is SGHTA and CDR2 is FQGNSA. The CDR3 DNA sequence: TGTGCCAGCAGCTTTCGGGGGGGTCCAGGGGGCGCTTCACCCCTCCACTTT. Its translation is CASSFRGGPGGASPLHF.

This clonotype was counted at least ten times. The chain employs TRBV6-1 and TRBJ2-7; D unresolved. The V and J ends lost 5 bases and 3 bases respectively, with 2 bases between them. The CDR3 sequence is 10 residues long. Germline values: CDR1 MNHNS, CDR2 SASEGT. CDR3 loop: CASSLYEQYF. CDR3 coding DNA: TGTGCCAGCAGTCTCTACGAGCAGTACTTC.

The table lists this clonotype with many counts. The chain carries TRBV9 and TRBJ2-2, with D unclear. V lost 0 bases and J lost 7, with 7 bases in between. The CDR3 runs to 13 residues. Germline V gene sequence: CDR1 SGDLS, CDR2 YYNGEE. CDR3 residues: CASSVVHGGELFF. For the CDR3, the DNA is TGTGCCAGCAGCGTAGTTCACGGCGGGGAGCTGTTTTTT.

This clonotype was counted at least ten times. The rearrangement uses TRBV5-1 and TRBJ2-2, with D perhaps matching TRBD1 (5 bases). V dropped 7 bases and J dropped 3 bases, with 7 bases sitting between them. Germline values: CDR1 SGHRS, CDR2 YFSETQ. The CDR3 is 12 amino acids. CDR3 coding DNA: TGCGCCAGCCGCAGGGACACCGGGGAGCTGTTTTTT. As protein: CASRRDTGELFF.

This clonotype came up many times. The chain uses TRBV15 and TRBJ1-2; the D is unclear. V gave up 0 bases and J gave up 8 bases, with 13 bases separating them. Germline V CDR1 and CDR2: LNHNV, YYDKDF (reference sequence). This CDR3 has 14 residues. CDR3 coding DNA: TGTGCCACCAGCAGAGATCGGTATGGGGAAGGCTACACCTTC. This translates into CATSRDRYGEGYTF.

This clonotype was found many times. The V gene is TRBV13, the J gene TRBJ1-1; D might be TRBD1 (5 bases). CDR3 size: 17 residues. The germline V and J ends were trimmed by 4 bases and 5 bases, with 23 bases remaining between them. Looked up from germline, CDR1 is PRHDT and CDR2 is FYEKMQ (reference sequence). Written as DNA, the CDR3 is TGTGCCAGCAGCTCCGGGACCCCGGGATATTGGGGGACTGAAGCTTTCTTT. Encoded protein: CASSSGTPGYWGTEAFF.

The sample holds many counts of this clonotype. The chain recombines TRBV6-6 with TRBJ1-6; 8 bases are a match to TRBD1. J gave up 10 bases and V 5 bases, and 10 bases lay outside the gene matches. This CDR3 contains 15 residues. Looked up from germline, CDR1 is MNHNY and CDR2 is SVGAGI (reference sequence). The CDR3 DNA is TGTGCCAGCAGTCAGTCCCGGGACAGGAACTCACCCCTCCACTTT. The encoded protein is CASSQSRDRNSPLHF.

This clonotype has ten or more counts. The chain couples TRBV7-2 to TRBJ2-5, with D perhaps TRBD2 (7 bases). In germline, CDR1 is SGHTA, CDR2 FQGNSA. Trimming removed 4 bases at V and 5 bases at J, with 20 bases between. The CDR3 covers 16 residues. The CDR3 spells CASSSRGGPVGETQYF. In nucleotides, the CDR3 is TGTGCCAGCAGCTCCCGCGGGGGCCCCGTCGGGGAGACCCAGTACTTC. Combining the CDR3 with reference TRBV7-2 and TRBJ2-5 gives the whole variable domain GAGVSQSPSNKVTEKGKDVELRCDPISGHTALYWYRQSLGQGLEFLIYFQGNSAPDKSGLPSDRFSAERTGGSVSTLTIQRTQQEDSAVYLCASSSRGGPVGETQYFGPGTRLLVL.

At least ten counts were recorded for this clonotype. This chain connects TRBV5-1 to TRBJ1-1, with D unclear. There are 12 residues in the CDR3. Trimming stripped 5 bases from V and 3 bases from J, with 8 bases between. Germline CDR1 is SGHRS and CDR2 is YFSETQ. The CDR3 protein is CASRREYTEAFF. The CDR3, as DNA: TGCGCCAGCAGGAGGGAGTACACTGAAGCTTTCTTT. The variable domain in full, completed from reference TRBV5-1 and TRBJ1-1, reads KAGVTQTPRYLIKTRGQQVTLSCSPISGHRSVSWYQQTPGQGLQFLFEYFSETQRNKGNFPGRFSGRQFSNSRSEMNVSTLELGDSALYLCASRREYTEAFFGQGTRLTVV.

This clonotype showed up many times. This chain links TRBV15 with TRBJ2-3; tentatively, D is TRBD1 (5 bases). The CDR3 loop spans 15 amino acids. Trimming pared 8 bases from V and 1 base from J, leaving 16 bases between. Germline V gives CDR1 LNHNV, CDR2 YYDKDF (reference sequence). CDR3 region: CATAPRVTGTDTQYF. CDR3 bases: TGTGCCACCGCCCCAAGAGTGACAGGCACAGATACGCAGTATTTT.